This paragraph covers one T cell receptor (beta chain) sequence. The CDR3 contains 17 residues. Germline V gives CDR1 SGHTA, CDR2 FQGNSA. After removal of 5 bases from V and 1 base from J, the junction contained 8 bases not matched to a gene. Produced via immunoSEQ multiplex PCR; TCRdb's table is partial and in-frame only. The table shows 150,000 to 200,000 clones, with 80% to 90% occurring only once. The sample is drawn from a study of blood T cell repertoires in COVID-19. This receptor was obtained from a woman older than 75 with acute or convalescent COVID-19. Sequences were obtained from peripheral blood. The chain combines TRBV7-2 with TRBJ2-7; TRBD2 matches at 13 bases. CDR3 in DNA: TGTGCCAGCAGCCTTACCCGACTAGCGGGAGGTTCCTACGAGCAGTACTTC. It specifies CASSLTRLAGGSYEQYF.